Described below is a single T cell receptor beta chain sequence and its context. Its target is not known. These data are taken from a study of T-cell reconstitution after alpha-beta-depleted transplantation in children. Whole-study results and caveats: It was reported that alpha-beta T cells came from several hundred expanded graft clones (about two months after transplant).

Unique molecular identifiers were used in preparing the TCRbeta library. TCRdb re-called the PCR reads through MiXCR, storing one row per CDR3 protein. Of hundreds of thousands of distinct CDR3 sequences detected, more than 20% appear once; the ten largest clones hold roughly 2.7%. Germline V gene sequence: CDR1 GTSNPN, CDR2 SVGIG (reference sequence). The CDR3 length is 12 residues. Trimming removed 3 bases at V and 2 bases at J, with 7 bases between. The sequence was collected from a girl aged 2 to 10 with Fanconi anemia, due to receive a stem cell transplant. This chain links TRBV30 with TRBJ1-1; D remains unclear. The sample consisted of PBMCs, taken before TCRalphabeta/CD19-depleted stem cell transplant. CDR3 amino acids: CAWRQPNTEAFF. The CDR3 bases are TGTGCCTGGAGACAGCCAAACACTGAAGCTTTCTTT. Full variable domain (rest looked up from reference TRBV30 and TRBJ1-1): SQTIHQWPATLVQPVGSPLSLECTVEGTSNPNLYWYRQAAGRGLQLLFYSVGIGQISSEVPQNLSASRPQDRQFILSSKKLLLSDSGFYLCAWRQPNTEAFFGQGTRLTVV.